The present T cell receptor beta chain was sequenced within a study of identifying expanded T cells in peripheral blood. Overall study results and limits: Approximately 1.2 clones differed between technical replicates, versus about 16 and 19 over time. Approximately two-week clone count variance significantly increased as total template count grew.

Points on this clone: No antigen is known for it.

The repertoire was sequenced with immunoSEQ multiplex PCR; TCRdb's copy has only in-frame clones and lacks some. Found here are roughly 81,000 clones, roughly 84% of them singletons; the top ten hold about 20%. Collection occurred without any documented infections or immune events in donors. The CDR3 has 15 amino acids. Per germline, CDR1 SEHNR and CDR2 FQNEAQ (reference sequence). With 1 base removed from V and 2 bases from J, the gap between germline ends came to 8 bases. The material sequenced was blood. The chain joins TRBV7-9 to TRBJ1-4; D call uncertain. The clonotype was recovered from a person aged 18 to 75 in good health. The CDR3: CASSLDLQTNEKLFF. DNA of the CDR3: TGTGCCAGCAGCTTAGATCTGCAGACTAATGAAAAACTGTTTTTT.